This T cell receptor (beta chain) was captured in a study of control samples from healthy donors and cancer patients. The CDR3 is 15 amino acids. Germline-derived CDR1 and CDR2 are SGHTA and FQGTGA. After removal of 2 bases from V and 10 bases from J, the junction contained 10 bases not matched to a gene. Repertoires were generated with immunoSEQ multiplex PCR, while TCRdb's copy carries only in-frame clones and drops some. Of over 100,000 clones in the sample, roughly 89% were seen once. The clonotype comes from a woman aged 50 to 60 in good health. V and J are TRBV7-3 and TRBJ1-1; 10 nucleotides match TRBD1. Sequencing was done on a sample of blood. In DNA form, the CDR3 reads TGTGCCAGCAGCTTACAACCGGGACAGGGGTCGCCAGCTTTCTTT. This encodes CASSLQPGQGSPAFF.